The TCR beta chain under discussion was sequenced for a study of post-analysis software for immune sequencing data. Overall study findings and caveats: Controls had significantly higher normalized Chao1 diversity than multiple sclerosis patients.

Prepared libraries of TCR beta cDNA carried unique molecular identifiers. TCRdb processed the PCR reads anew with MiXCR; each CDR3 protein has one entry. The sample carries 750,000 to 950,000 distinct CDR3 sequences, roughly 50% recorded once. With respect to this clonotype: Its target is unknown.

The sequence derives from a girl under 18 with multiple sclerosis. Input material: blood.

CDR3 in amino acids: CASSEGLAPLYNEQFF. The DNA of the CDR3 is TGCGCCAGCAGCGAGGGACTGGCCCCCTTGTACAATGAGCAGTTCTTC. V usage is TRBV5-1 and J usage is TRBJ2-1; tentative D call: TRBD2 (6 bases). This CDR3 has 16 amino acids. V lost 4 bases and J lost 4, with 18 bases in between. Germline V CDR1 and CDR2: SGHRS, YFSETQ.